These 5 T cell receptor beta chains came from one sample sequenced in a study of blood T cell repertoires in COVID-19. Repertoires were generated with immunoSEQ multiplex PCR, while TCRdb's copy carries only in-frame clones and drops some. The data show approximately 230,000 clones, with 70% to 90% seen just once and about 1.6% held by the top ten. The sample comprised PBMCs or T cells enriched from blood (not recorded which). These receptors all come from a man aged 40-49 years who had recovered from COVID-19.

The rearrangement joins TRBV5-1 to TRBJ1-1, with TRBD1 matching over 7 bases. CDR1 is SGHRS and CDR2 is YFSETQ in the germline V gene. V dropped 3 bases and J dropped 2; count of bases not matched to a gene: 4. This CDR3 region has 14 residues. CDR3 protein: CASSWGQPNTEAFF. The CDR3 coding sequence is TGCGCCAGCAGCTGGGGACAGCCTAACACTGAAGCTTTCTTT.

The rearrangement uses TRBV27 and TRBJ2-7, with D maybe TRBD1 (7 bases). The CDR3 has 17 amino acids. Trimming stripped 6 bases from V and 1 base from J, with 22 bases between. The germline gives CDR1 MNHEY, CDR2 SMNVEV (reference sequence). CDR3 loop: CASRGRTGTGRSYEQYF. CDR3 DNA: TGTGCCAGCAGGGGGCGGACAGGAACAGGGAGGTCCTACGAGCAGTACTTC.

This clone was seen just once. The chain links TRBV20-1 to TRBJ2-5; TRBD2 aligns across 9 bases. Germline V gene lookup returns CDR1 DFQATT and CDR2 SNEGSKA (reference sequence). The ends lost 3 bases at V and 2 bases at J; junction bases unmatched: 4. The CDR3 covers 14 residues. CDR3 amino acids: CSASQAGGQETQYF. The CDR3 coding sequence is TGCAGTGCTAGTCAAGCGGGGGGACAAGAGACCCAGTACTTC.

This clone was counted a single time. The chain has TRBV12-3 or TRBV12-4 and TRBJ1-2, with a weak D call TRBD1 (6 bases). The CDR3 loop spans 13 amino acids. Between the trimmed V and J ends, which lost 2 bases and 7 bases, there was a span of 11 bases. Here the CDR3 DNA reads TGTGCCAGCAGTTTATCAGGGGTAGGTGGCTACACCTTC. The encoded protein is CASSLSGVGGYTF.

The chain joins TRBV13 to TRBJ1-2, with 10 nucleotides matching TRBD1. With 0 bases clipped from V and 4 bases from J, the junction kept 2 bases outside the gene matches. This CDR3 has 15 amino acids. Germline V lookup: CDR1 PRHDT, CDR2 FYEKMQ (reference sequence). For the CDR3, the DNA is TGTGCCAGCAGCTTAGGGACAGGGGGCTTCTATGGCTACACCTTC. Translation: CASSLGTGGFYGYTF.